Presented here are 29 T cell receptor beta chains from one specimen sequenced in a study of T-cell reconstitution after alpha-beta-depleted transplantation in children. Unique molecular identifiers were incorporated into the prepared TCRbeta library. TCRdb called the PCR reads again in MiXCR, with one record for every CDR3 protein. The data show just under 550,000 distinct CDR3 sequences, with approximately 20% seen just once and more than 2.5% held by the top ten. This sample comprised PBMCs from the stem cell graft donor, obtained from the stem cell graft. The receptor source for this set is a human donor who donated a stem cell graft to a child with acute lymphoblastic leukemia.

This clonotype was seen more than once but under ten times. The chain recombines TRBV7-3 with TRBJ2-1; the D is unclear. Germline values: CDR1 SGHTA, CDR2 FQGTGA. The V end was cut by 2 bases, the J end by 7 bases, with 9 bases between. CDR3 length: 13 residues. The CDR3 nucleotides are TGTGCCAGCAGCTTAGGAGCCCCTAATGAGCAGTTCTTC. As protein: CASSLGAPNEQFF.

The J gene is TRBJ2-1, the V gene TRBV6-5, with TRBD2 matching over 10 bases. CDR3 size: 15 residues. From germline, CDR1 is MNHEY and CDR2 SVGAGI. Trimming at V came to 1 base and at J to 9 bases, leaving 6 bases not matched to a gene. DNA of the CDR3: TGTGCCAGCAGTTACTATAGCGGGAGGACCAGTGAGCAGTTCTTC. Encoded protein: CASSYYSGRTSEQFF.

This clonotype has only a few counts. J is TRBJ1-1 and V is TRBV7-9, with 10 bases aligning to TRBD1. Trimming cost V 8 bases and J 1 base; bases outside gene matches: 4. Germline V gives CDR1 SEHNR, CDR2 FQNEAQ (reference sequence). The CDR3 has 14 residues. This CDR3 reads CASRRQGANTEAFF. CDR3 bases: TGTGCCAGCCGCCGACAGGGGGCGAACACTGAAGCTTTCTTT. Using reference TRBV7-9 and TRBJ1-1 for the parts outside the CDR3, the full variable domain is DTGVSQNPRHKITKRGQNVTFRCDPISEHNRLYWYRQTLGQGPEFLTYFQNEAQLEKSRLLSDRFSAERPKGSFSTLEIQRTEQGDSAMYLCASRRQGANTEAFFGQGTRLTVV.

The J gene is TRBJ2-3, the V gene TRBV5-1; 7 bases align to TRBD1. Germline V gene data show CDR1 as SGHRS and CDR2 as YFSETQ. CDR3 length equals 14 residues. V lost 1 base to trimming and J lost 4 bases; unmatched junction nucleotides: 3. The CDR3 loop reads CASSLWQGADTQYF. In DNA, the CDR3 is TGCGCCAGCAGCTTGTGGCAGGGGGCAGATACGCAGTATTTT.

This clonotype was found a few times. This chain uses TRBV7-6 with TRBJ2-3; 7 bases are shared with TRBD1. The ends lost 0 bases at V and 3 bases at J; junction bases unmatched: 6. Germline values: CDR1 SGHVS, CDR2 FNYEAQ. This CDR3 has 16 residues. CDR3 in amino acids: CASSLAQGEWTDTQYF. CDR3 nucleotides: TGTGCCAGCAGCTTAGCCCAGGGGGAATGGACAGATACGCAGTATTTT.

V usage is TRBV28 and J usage is TRBJ2-7; D remains ambiguous. V lost 3 bases to trimming and J lost 4 bases, with 16 bases between them. The CDR3 has 15 amino acids. The V gene's germline CDR1 is MDHEN and CDR2 SYDVKM. CDR3 nucleotides: TGTGCCAGCAGTTTGTCAGGTGCCTTTTTATACGAGCAGTACTTC. Translating gives CASSLSGAFLYEQYF.

This clonotype was recorded a few times. The gene calls are TRBV11-2 and TRBJ2-7; D may be TRBD2 (6 bases). CDR3 length: 12 residues. Per the germline V gene, CDR1 is SGHAT and CDR2 is FQNNGV. Trimming shortened V by 4 bases and J by 12 bases, and 16 bases separated the two germline ends. The CDR3 sequence: CASSSRAGRPYF. The DNA of the CDR3 is TGTGCCAGCAGCTCCCGGGCAGGGAGGCCGTACTTC. Complete variable domain (other parts from reference TRBV11-2 and TRBJ2-7): EAGVAQSPRYKIIEKRQSVAFWCNPISGHATLYWYQQILGQGPKLLIQFQNNGVVDDSQLPKDRFSAERLKGVDSTLKIQPAKLEDSAVYLCASSSRAGRPYFGPGTRLTVT.

This clonotype has more than one count but fewer than ten. The CDR3 reads CASSSRGGEQYF. CDR3 nucleotides: TGTGCCAGCAGTTCCCGAGGGGGCGAGCAGTACTTC. The gene calls are TRBV27 and TRBJ2-7; D may be TRBD1 (6 bases). Trimming shortened V by 4 bases and J by 6 bases, and 10 bases separated the two germline ends. The CDR3 runs 12 residues. Germline lookup yields CDR1 MNHEY and CDR2 SMNVEV (reference sequence).

This clonotype was observed a handful of times. The chain is built from TRBV19 and TRBJ2-1; 8 nucleotides agree with TRBD2. Germline values: CDR1 LNHDA, CDR2 SQIVND (reference sequence). CDR3 length: 16 amino acids. Trimming at V came to 3 bases and at J to 0 bases, leaving 4 bases not matched to a gene. As DNA, the CDR3 is TGTGCCAGTAGTATCGAAACTAGCGGCTCCTACAATGAGCAGTTCTTC. Translation: CASSIETSGSYNEQFF.

This clonotype was picked up a small number of times. The CDR3 spells CSARDLDRRSYNEQFF. CDR3 nucleotides: TGCAGTGCTAGAGATCTCGACAGGAGATCCTACAATGAGCAGTTCTTC. The rearrangement joins TRBV20-1 to TRBJ2-1; D possibly corresponds to TRBD1 (6 bases). This CDR3 has 16 residues. The V and J ends lost 0 bases and 1 base respectively, with 13 bases between them. Germline assignment: CDR1 DFQATT and CDR2 SNEGSKA (reference sequence).

This rearrangement joins TRBV20-1 to TRBJ1-5; the D gene is possibly TRBD1 (5 bases). The CDR3 is made up of 16 amino acids. The germline V gene has CDR1 DFQATT and CDR2 SNEGSKA (reference sequence). V was clipped by 3 bases and J by 2 bases, with 17 bases between them. The CDR3 bases are TGCAGTGCTAGGGGGCAGGGCCATATGGGCAATCAGCCCCAGCATTTT. Translating gives CSARGQGHMGNQPQHF.

The chain is built from TRBV29-1 and TRBJ2-2; 9 bases fit TRBD1. V lost 3 bases and J lost 5; bases outside the gene matches: 7. The CDR3 runs 15 residues. The germline CDR1 and CDR2 sequences are SQVTM and ANQGSEA. As DNA, the CDR3 is TGCAGCGTTGATGCCGGGACAGGGAGTACCGGGGAGCTGTTTTTT. It specifies CSVDAGTGSTGELFF.

This clonotype appeared a few times. The V call is TRBV25-1, the J call TRBJ2-5, with TRBD2 matching 11 bases. The CDR3 sequence is 18 residues long. Looked up from germline, CDR1 is MGHDK and CDR2 is SYGVNS. V lost 9 bases to trimming and J lost 0 bases; unmatched junction nucleotides: 15. CDR3 DNA: TGTGCCAGACGGACTAGCGGGTTATCTGGTCTGTACCAAGAGACCCAGTACTTC. Protein product: CARRTSGLSGLYQETQYF.

This clonotype was seen more than once but under ten times. The J gene is TRBJ1-5, the V gene TRBV5-5, with D possibly matching TRBD1 (6 bases). This CDR3 comprises 15 residues. Between the trimmed V and J ends, which lost 0 bases and 3 bases, there was a span of 10 bases. Germline CDR1 is SGHKS and CDR2 is YYEKEE (reference sequence). CDR3 DNA sequence: TGTGCCAGCAGCTTGGTGGCAGGGGTCAATCAGCCCCAGCATTTT. It is translated as CASSLVAGVNQPQHF.

This clonotype was recorded a few times. The chain has TRBV12-3 or TRBV12-4 and TRBJ2-7, with TRBD1 as a possible D gene (6 bases). V was clipped by 1 base and J by 0 bases, with 13 bases between them. CDR3 length: 16 amino acids. The CDR3 here is CASSLEVWGHSYEQYF. CDR3 bases: TGTGCCAGCAGTTTAGAGGTCTGGGGACACTCCTACGAGCAGTACTTC.

The chain couples TRBV12-3 or TRBV12-4 to TRBJ1-5; D not certain. The germline V and J ends were trimmed by 4 bases and 4 bases, with 11 bases remaining between them. The CDR3 extends over 14 amino acids. CDR3 coding DNA: TGTGCCAGCAGTTCGGGATTGGTAAATCAGCCCCAGCATTTT. This translates into CASSSGLVNQPQHF.

The rearrangement joins TRBV29-1 to TRBJ1-4; D not resolved. The CDR3 sequence is 14 residues long. V was shortened by 4 bases and J by 10 bases, with 19 bases between the two germline ends. Germline V gene lookup returns CDR1 SQVTM and CDR2 ANQGSEA. The CDR3 nucleotides are TGCAGCGTTGTCAATACGTTCTGCCATGGAAAACTGTTTTTT. This codes for CSVVNTFCHGKLFF.

This clonotype was detected a few times. The chain recombines TRBV4-2 with TRBJ1-2; weak D call: TRBD1 (6 bases). The CDR3 is made up of 14 amino acids. Trimming removed 1 base at V and 4 bases at J, with 10 bases between. CDR1 LGHNA and CDR2 YNFKEQ come from the germline V gene. The CDR3: CASSQAGASYGYTF. The CDR3 coding sequence is TGTGCCAGCAGCCAAGCGGGGGCTAGCTATGGCTACACCTTC.

This clonotype was observed a few times. V gene TRBV5-5 combines with J gene TRBJ1-5, with 7 nucleotides matching TRBD1. The CDR3 length is 17 residues. Losses at the gene ends were 1 base for V and 0 bases for J; bases not matched to a gene: 7. Germline loops: CDR1 SGHKS, CDR2 YYEKEE (reference sequence). The CDR3 nucleotides are TGTGCCAGCAGCTTGTACCGGGACAGTTATAGCAATCAGCCCCAGCATTTT. It specifies CASSLYRDSYSNQPQHF. Using reference TRBV5-5 and TRBJ1-5 for the parts outside the CDR3, the full variable domain is DAGVTQSPTHLIKTRGQQVTLRCSPISGHKSVSWYQQVLGQGPQFIFQYYEKEERGRGNFPDRFSARQFPNYSSELNVNALLLGDSALYLCASSLYRDSYSNQPQHFGDGTRLSIL.

The gene calls are TRBV5-1 and TRBJ2-5; no definite D call. CDR1 and CDR2 (germline): SGHRS, YFSETQ. This CDR3 region has 14 residues. The germline V and J ends were trimmed by 0 bases and 4 bases, with 10 bases remaining between them. CDR3 DNA sequence: TGCGCCAGCAGCTTGGATGCAGCCGGAGAGACCCAGTACTTC. Protein product: CASSLDAAGETQYF.

This clonotype came up a few times. The chain has TRBV24-1 and TRBJ2-1; D is possibly TRBD1 (6 bases). This CDR3 region has 13 residues. Germline CDR1 and CDR2: KGHDR and SFDVKD. V lost 8 bases and J 6 bases, leaving 13 bases between the germline ends. The CDR3 bases are TGTGCCACCAACGCAGGGGCCAGCAATGAGCAGTTCTTC. Protein: CATNAGASNEQFF.

CDR3 DNA: TGTGCCAGCAGCTTACTCCAATTCATAGGGCGACAGGGAAGGAGGACTGAAGCTTTCTTT. This gives the protein CASSLLQFIGRQGRRTEAFF. The V call is TRBV11-1, the J call TRBJ1-1; 7 positions agree with TRBD1. CDR3 length equals 20 residues. Germline V gene sequence: CDR1 SGHAT, CDR2 FQDESV (reference sequence). V was pared by 2 bases and J by 5 bases, with 23 bases of the junction left unmatched.

The chain couples TRBV29-1 to TRBJ2-2, with 11 bases aligning to TRBD1. Germline V gives CDR1 SQVTM, CDR2 ANQGSEA. The CDR3 extends over 14 amino acids. With V trimmed by 7 bases and J by 6 bases, 7 bases remained unmatched. In DNA, the CDR3 is TGCAGCGGGGGAGGGACAGGGGGAGCCGGGGAGCTGTTTTTT. Encoded protein: CSGGGTGGAGELFF.

This clonotype was seen a handful of times. The chain couples TRBV27 to TRBJ1-5; D is unclear. V gave up 5 bases and J gave up 9 bases, with 11 bases separating them. CDR3 length: 12 residues. Germline loops: CDR1 MNHEY, CDR2 SMNVEV (reference sequence). This chain's CDR3 is CASSPRDGPQHF. The CDR3, as DNA: TGTGCCAGCAGTCCTAGGGATGGGCCCCAGCATTTT.

This clonotype was seen many times. DNA for the CDR3: TGCAGCGTTGCCCGACAGGGAAAAGAGACCCAGTACTTC. Protein: CSVARQGKETQYF. The chain uses TRBV29-1 and TRBJ2-5, with TRBD1 matching 7 bases. The CDR3 runs 13 residues. The V gene's germline CDR1 is SQVTM and CDR2 ANQGSEA. The junction had 5 bases not matched to a gene; V was cut back by 4 bases and J by 3 bases.

The chain couples TRBV30 to TRBJ1-6; maybe TRBD1 (6 bases). Germline V gives CDR1 GTSNPN, CDR2 SVGIG (reference sequence). The CDR3 length is 15 residues. Trimming stripped 0 bases from V and 9 bases from J, with 15 bases between. CDR3 region: CAWSVLPGVSSPLHF. Written as DNA, the CDR3 is TGTGCCTGGAGTGTACTGCCAGGGGTTAGTTCACCCCTCCACTTT.

V is TRBV19 and J is TRBJ2-3; no definite D call. Per the germline V gene, CDR1 is LNHDA and CDR2 is SQIVND (reference sequence). CDR3 size: 13 residues. V was pared by 5 bases and J by 5 bases, with 11 bases between. For the CDR3, the DNA is TGTGCCAGTAGTTCCAGAGGTCGAGATACGCAGTATTTT. Encoded protein: CASSSRGRDTQYF.

This clonotype was picked up a small number of times. The J gene is TRBJ2-1, the V gene TRBV7-3; D is perhaps TRBD1 or TRBD2 (5 bases each). V lost 2 bases to trimming and J lost 8 bases, with 13 bases between them. The CDR3 spans 14 residues. Germline loops: CDR1 SGHTA, CDR2 FQGTGA. The CDR3 DNA reads as TGTGCCAGCAGCTTAGGGGCGGGTCGGTATGAGCAGTTCTTC. Encoded protein: CASSLGAGRYEQFF.

This clonotype came up many times. CDR3 nucleotides: TGCAGTGCTACCGTTATGGTAGCTGAGCAGTTCTTC. It yields the protein CSATVMVAEQFF. The chain has TRBV20-1 and TRBJ2-1, with D unclear. Trimming pared 4 bases from V and 9 bases from J, leaving 13 bases between. This CDR3 has 12 residues. Germline V gene data show CDR1 as DFQATT and CDR2 as SNEGSKA (reference sequence).